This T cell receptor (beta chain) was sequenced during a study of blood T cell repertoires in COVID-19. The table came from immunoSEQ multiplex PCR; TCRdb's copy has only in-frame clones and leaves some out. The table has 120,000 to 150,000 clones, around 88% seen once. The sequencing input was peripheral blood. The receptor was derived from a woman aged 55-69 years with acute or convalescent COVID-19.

The CDR3 here is CASALQTYQETQYF. The CDR3, as DNA: TGTGCCAGCGCCCTACAGACATACCAAGAGACCCAGTACTTC. The chain employs TRBV28 and TRBJ2-5, with D unclear. Trimming pared 8 bases from V and 0 bases from J, leaving 13 bases between. Germline values: CDR1 MDHEN, CDR2 SYDVKM. The length of the CDR3 is 14 residues.